These T cell receptor beta chains were read from a single sample in a study of shared clonotypes between healthy human individuals. Measured with immunoSEQ multiplex PCR; TCRdb has only the in-frame clones, and not every one. The profile shows 2 million to 2.5 million clones, 85% to 95% of them singletons. Material: naive CD8+ T cells from PBMCs. These receptors were obtained from a man between 18 and 35 years old in good health. Some clones in this sample may be carry-over from other donors' samples. CDR3s include the opening cysteine and the closing phenylalanine or tryptophan. Fields, in order: CDR3 DNA, CDR3 protein, V gene, D gene, J gene, clone size. A D gene is named only where the DNA matches it firmly. Some rows have no size entry. The others give once, few or many, or a class for an expanded clone.

TGTGCCACCAGCCCGCAACGGGAGCCCCAGCATTTT CATSPQREPQHF TRBV15 NA TRBJ1-5 NA
TGTGCCAGTAGTATTAGGGACACCCACACTGAAGCTTTCTTT CASSIRDTHTEAFF TRBV19 NA TRBJ1-1 NA
TGTGCCAGCAGCTTCCTAGCGGGAGGGCCAGTTTACGAGCAGTACTTC CASSFLAGGPVYEQYF TRBV7-9 TRBD2 TRBJ2-7 NA
TGTGCCAGCAGCGCCGACTATGGCTACACCTTC CASSADYGYTF TRBV14 NA TRBJ1-2 NA
TGTGCCAGCAGCCTGGGCCTCCAGCAGGACACCATATATTTT CASSLGLQQDTIYF TRBV5-6 NA TRBJ1-3 NA
TGTGCCAGCAGCGTTCTGGGCTTCTTCAATGAGCAGTTCTTC CASSVLGFFNEQFF TRBV9 NA TRBJ2-1 NA
TGTGCCAGCAGTTTGAGGGGCGCGGTGGGTCAGCCCCAGCATTTT CASSLRGAVGQPQHF TRBV28 NA TRBJ1-5 NA
TGTGCCAGTAGTATAAGCCCAGGGAGCTCCTACGAGCAGTACTTC CASSISPGSSYEQYF TRBV19 NA TRBJ2-7 NA
TGTGCCAGCAGCTTAATGGGGGAGACCCAGTACTTC CASSLMGETQYF TRBV7-9 NA TRBJ2-5 NA
TGCGCCAGCAGCCAAGACCTGCTAAGTGAGGGAGGGGGCTACGAGCAGTACTTC CASSQDLLSEGGGYEQYF TRBV4-1 NA TRBJ2-7 NA
TGTGCCAGTAGGGGGGCCCGGGCTGGGGCCAACGTCCTGACTTTC CASRGARAGANVLTF TRBV19 NA TRBJ2-6 NA
TGTGCCAGTAGTCCCCGGACAGGGGAGAGGCAAAAACTGTTTTTT CASSPRTGERQKLFF TRBV19 TRBD1 TRBJ1-4 NA
TGTGCCAGCAGCTTAACAGACGGATACGAGCAGTACTTC CASSLTDGYEQYF TRBV14 NA TRBJ2-7 NA
TGTGCCAGCAGCGTAGATTTTCGACTAGCGACGAACACCGGGGAGCTGTTTTTT CASSVDFRLATNTGELFF TRBV9 TRBD2 TRBJ2-2 NA
TGTGCCAGCAGGACTAGCGGGTGGAACACCGGGGAGCTGTTTTTT CASRTSGWNTGELFF TRBV11-2 TRBD2 TRBJ2-2 NA
TGTGCCAGCAGCCAACTGACGGGGGACATAATATACGAGCAGTACTTC CASSQLTGDIIYEQYF TRBV4-2 NA TRBJ2-7 NA
TGTGCCTGGAGTGCGGGTCGGGGGACCCAGTACTTC CAWSAGRGTQYF TRBV30 NA TRBJ2-5 NA
TGTGCCAGCAGTTATTTGAACCTCTGGGGCTACACCTTC CASSYLNLWGYTF TRBV28 NA TRBJ1-2 NA
TGTGCCAGCAGTTTGGGTTCCACCTACGAGCAGTACTTC CASSLGSTYEQYF TRBV27 NA TRBJ2-7 NA
TGTGCCAGCAGTTACTCGAAAGAAAGCATGAACACTGAAGCTTTCTTT CASSYSKESMNTEAFF TRBV6-5 NA TRBJ1-1 NA
TGTGCCAGCAGTACCGTGAGTGAGCAGTACTTC CASSTVSEQYF TRBV7-9 NA TRBJ2-5 NA
TGTGCCAGCAGTTTAACCGAAAAACCGGGACTAGCGGGAGAGTCCTACAATGAGCAGTTCTTC CASSLTEKPGLAGESYNEQFF TRBV27 TRBD2 TRBJ2-1 NA
TGTGCCAGCAGCCCACAACGTGGGACAGGGTATGAGCAGTTCTTC CASSPQRGTGYEQFF TRBV11-2 TRBD1 TRBJ2-1 NA
TGTGCCAGCAGCGGGGGGACTAGCGGAGTTCTAGGAGAGCAGTTCTTC CASSGGTSGVLGEQFF TRBV9 TRBD2 TRBJ2-1 NA
TGTGCCAGCAGTTACGGGGACTACAATGAGCAGTTCTTC CASSYGDYNEQFF TRBV6-5 NA TRBJ2-1 NA
TGTGCCAGCAGAACCTACGTCAATCAGCCCCAGCATTTT CASRTYVNQPQHF TRBV28 NA TRBJ1-5 NA
TGTGCCAGCAGTCCAGGGAACACTGAAGCTTTCTTT CASSPGNTEAFF TRBV6-5 NA TRBJ1-1 NA
TGTGCCAGCAGCGTAGGGGGTAGAGGCAATCAGCCCCAGCATTTT CASSVGGRGNQPQHF TRBV9 NA TRBJ1-5 NA
TGCGCCAGCAGCTTGGTGGGACAGAGGTTTGAGCAGTTCTTC CASSLVGQRFEQFF TRBV5-1 TRBD1 TRBJ2-1 NA
TGTGCCAGCAGTTACTCGACGGGGACCAACGCATACGAGCAGTACTTC CASSYSTGTNAYEQYF TRBV6-5 NA TRBJ2-7 NA
TGTGCCAGCAGTTTGGGAGCGGGAGGGTATGAGCAGTACTTC CASSLGAGGYEQYF TRBV28 TRBD2 TRBJ2-7 NA
TGTGCCAGCAGTTCAGGAGGCGGGAGACCCCCAGATACGCAGTATTTT CASSSGGGRPPDTQYF TRBV27 TRBD2 TRBJ2-3 NA
TGTGCCAGCAGCACAGGGGGGTCCAATCAGCCCCAGCATTTT CASSTGGSNQPQHF TRBV27 TRBD1 TRBJ1-5 NA
TGTGCCAGCAGGTCGGACGGGAACACTGAAGCTTTCTTT CASRSDGNTEAFF TRBV2 NA TRBJ1-1 NA
TGCGCCAGCAGCTACACAGGTCCGAACACTGAAGCTTTCTTT CASSYTGPNTEAFF TRBV5-1 NA TRBJ1-1 few
TGTGCCAGCAGTGAAGCGGGAACCCCCTACAATGAGCAGTTCTTC CASSEAGTPYNEQFF TRBV9 TRBD2 TRBJ2-1 NA
TGTGCCAGCAGCGTAGGACCAGCGCACTTCATGAACACTGAAGCTTTCTTT CASSVGPAHFMNTEAFF TRBV9 NA TRBJ1-1 NA
TGTGCCAGCAGCGTAGCTGCAGAGAACACCGGGGAGCTGTTTTTT CASSVAAENTGELFF TRBV9 NA TRBJ2-2 NA
TGTGCCAGCAGCCCCGGGGGACTAGCGAACTACAATGAGCAGTTCTTC CASSPGGLANYNEQFF TRBV4-2 TRBD2 TRBJ2-1 NA
TGTGCCAGCGCCGGAGAGACCCAGTACTTC CASAGETQYF TRBV7-9 NA TRBJ2-5 NA
TGTGCCAGCAGTGAAGCAGCGGGATCCTACAATGAGCAGTTCTTC CASSEAAGSYNEQFF TRBV2 TRBD2 TRBJ2-1 once
TGTGCCAGCAGCTTGGCCGGGACAGGGGTGTCGGAGACCCAGTACTTC CASSLAGTGVSETQYF TRBV5-8 TRBD1 TRBJ2-5 NA
TGTGCCAGCAGTTTTCCGGGCTCCTTCGGTGCCGAGCAGTACTTC CASSFPGSFGAEQYF TRBV28 NA TRBJ2-7 NA
TGTGCCAGCAGCCCAGGGACAGGGGGCAATCAGCCCCAGCATTTT CASSPGTGGNQPQHF TRBV9 TRBD1 TRBJ1-5 NA
TGCGCCAGCAGCTTGACAGGGTTTGGTGATACGCAGTATTTT CASSLTGFGDTQYF TRBV5-1 NA TRBJ2-3 NA
TGCGCCAGCAGCTTGGCGGGCGAGCAGTACTTC CASSLAGEQYF TRBV5-1 NA TRBJ2-7 once
TGTGCCAGCAGCACCGGGCGGGACAACCAGGGGGATGAGCAGTTCTTC CASSTGRDNQGDEQFF TRBV28 NA TRBJ2-1 once
TGTGCCAGCAGCGTTACAGGGAACCCCTCCTACAATGAGCAGTTCTTC CASSVTGNPSYNEQFF TRBV9 NA TRBJ2-1 NA
TGTGCCAGCAGTTCGGACAGGGGGCGAACTGAAGCTTTCTTT CASSSDRGRTEAFF TRBV28 TRBD1 TRBJ1-1 once
TGCAGCGCTGTCCCAACCGTCCTCGGGACTAGCGGGAGGGTGGGGCACACAGATACGCAGTATTTT CSAVPTVLGTSGRVGHTDTQYF TRBV29-1 TRBD2 TRBJ2-3 NA
TGTGCCAGCAGTTTAAGGGGAGGTTTTGAAGCTTTCTTT CASSLRGGFEAFF TRBV27 NA TRBJ1-1 NA
TGCAGCGTTCAACCAGGGGAATTTTCCTACGAGCAGTACTTC CSVQPGEFSYEQYF TRBV29-1 NA TRBJ2-7 NA
TGTGCCAGCAGCCTATCCGGGGACCCGGCGGGAGAGACCCAGTACTTC CASSLSGDPAGETQYF TRBV11-3 NA TRBJ2-5 NA
TGTGCCAGCAGCGCCCTTGGCCAGGGGGCTTTCTATGGCTACACCTTC CASSALGQGAFYGYTF TRBV7-8 TRBD1 TRBJ1-2 NA
TGTGCCAGCAGTGAAGGTGCCCCCTCCGGGGTCTACGAGCAGTACTTC CASSEGAPSGVYEQYF TRBV6-1 NA TRBJ2-7 NA
TGTGCCAGCAGTGAAAGTCGTTGGGTGGTTCCGGGACAGGGGGATGTGAATAATGGCTACACCTTC CASSESRWVVPGQGDVNNGYTF TRBV6-1 TRBD1 TRBJ1-2 NA
TGTGCCAGCAGTTTAACGCGGTTGGTCAATGAGCAGTTCTTC CASSLTRLVNEQFF TRBV27 NA TRBJ2-1 NA
TGCGCCAGCAGCGTTGACAGGACTTTAGGGACTAATGAAAAACTGTTTTTT CASSVDRTLGTNEKLFF TRBV4-3 NA TRBJ1-4 NA
TGCGCCAGCAGCACATTCCCCCTCCAGACAACCTCGAACACCGGGGAGCTGTTTTTT CASSTFPLQTTSNTGELFF TRBV5-1 NA TRBJ2-2 NA
TGTGCCAGCAGCTCCGGGACTAGCGTCTACAATGAGCAGTTCTTC CASSSGTSVYNEQFF TRBV7-6 TRBD2 TRBJ2-1 NA